These 25 T cell receptor beta chains share one sample of origin, sequenced in a study of Graves' ophthalmopathy and Graves' hyperthyroidism. TCR beta CDR3 regions were amplified from RNA transcripts. Second-round multiplex PCR came after first-round RT-PCR with HTBI primers. TCRdb called the multiplex PCR reads again in MiXCR, with one record for every CDR3 protein. The sample includes about 740,000 distinct CDR3 sequences, 40% of them seen just once. Source material: peripheral blood. Every receptor here comes from an adult man with Graves' ophthalmopathy.

This clonotype was picked up many times. The chain has TRBV5-8 and TRBJ1-2, with a possible D match to TRBD1 (6 bases). The germline V gene has CDR1 SGHTS and CDR2 YDEGEE. V was pared by 4 bases and J by 5 bases, with 15 bases between. CDR3 size: 14 residues. DNA for the CDR3: TGTGCCAGCAGCGCTAGACAGGCTCTTTATGGCTACACCTTC. It codes for CASSARQALYGYTF.

The chain couples TRBV12-3 or TRBV12-4 to TRBJ1-1; 9 nucleotides line up with TRBD1. CDR3 length: 16 amino acids. The V gene end was trimmed by 2 bases and the J gene end by 1 base; junction bases not matched to a gene: 5. The CDR3 loop is CASSLTQGQGNTEAFF. CDR3 DNA: TGTGCCAGCAGTTTAACCCAGGGACAGGGGAACACTGAAGCTTTCTTT.

V is TRBV20-1 and J is TRBJ2-5, with D perhaps given as TRBD1 or TRBD2 (5 bases each). CDR1 and CDR2 (germline): DFQATT, SNEGSKA (reference sequence). Trimming cost V 1 base and J 5 bases, with 17 bases left between them. The CDR3 has 15 amino acids. CDR3 residues: CSARALVGDGETQYF. The CDR3, as DNA: TGCAGTGCTAGAGCTCTAGTAGGGGACGGGGAGACCCAGTACTTC.

The V call is TRBV15, the J call TRBJ1-1; D is ambiguous. The CDR3 is 14 amino acids. V lost 5 bases and J lost 1, with 11 bases in between. CDR1 is LNHNV, CDR2 YYDKDF, per germline (reference sequence). CDR3 amino acids: CATSLASGNTEAFF. In DNA form, the CDR3 reads TGTGCCACCAGCTTAGCTTCAGGGAACACTGAAGCTTTCTTT. Full variable domain (rest looked up from reference TRBV15 and TRBJ1-1): DAMVIQNPRYQVTQFGKPVTLSCSQTLNHNVMYWYQQKSSQAPKLLFHYYDKDFNNEADTPDNFQSRRPNTSFCFLDIRSPGLGDTAMYLCATSLASGNTEAFFGQGTRLTVV.

This clonotype was detected many times. The chain couples TRBV14 to TRBJ1-1, with D maybe TRBD1 (6 bases). With 6 bases removed from V and 3 bases from J, the gap between germline ends came to 11 bases. The germline V gene has CDR1 SGHDN and CDR2 FVKESK. This CDR3 has 13 residues. As DNA, the CDR3 is TGTGCCAGCAGTTTATCAGGGGACACTGAAGCTTTCTTT. It specifies CASSLSGDTEAFF.

There are many counts of this clonotype. An end of the junction does not agree with germline; a read error may underlie this. The CDR3 nucleotides are TGTGCTAGCAGCTTAGGACTTCGGAGGGAGACCCAGTACTTC. Amino acid sequence: CASSLGLRRETQYF. The V and J genes are TRBV7-7 and TRBJ2-5; possible D gene TRBD2, 5 bases. Germline V gene sequence: CDR1 SSHAT, CDR2 FNYEAQ (reference sequence). The CDR3 covers 14 residues.

This clonotype was recorded many times. The rearrangement joins TRBV2 to TRBJ1-1; TRBD1 is a possible D gene (6 bases). The CDR3 is made up of 13 amino acids. Trimming removed 6 bases from V and 9 bases from J, with 17 bases in between. CDR1 and CDR2 (germline): SNHLY, FYNNEI. This CDR3 is CASSSRGASQAFF. The CDR3 coding sequence is TGTGCCAGCAGCTCCCGGGGGGCTTCGCAAGCTTTCTTT.

This clonotype was recorded many times. One end of the junction is discordant with germline, which a read error may explain. The J gene is TRBJ1-5, the V gene TRBV24-1; TRBD1 matches 7 bases. The CDR3 is 15 amino acids. Germline V lookup: CDR1 KGHDR, CDR2 SFDVKD. The CDR3 region has the DNA TGTGCCAGCAGTGAAGGGGGGACAGTCAATCAGCCCCAGCATTTT. Protein: CASSEGGTVNQPQHF.

This clonotype was observed at least ten times. The J gene is TRBJ1-2, the V gene TRBV7-9; D gene ambiguous. This CDR3 comprises 13 residues. CDR1 and CDR2 from the germline V gene are SEHNR and FQNEAQ (reference sequence). V lost 5 bases, J lost 1 base, and 8 bases lay in between. CDR3 loop: CASSTGNNYGYTF. The CDR3 nucleotides read TGTGCCAGCAGCACCGGGAATAACTATGGCTACACCTTC.

The gene calls are TRBV15 and TRBJ1-1, with D uncertain. CDR1 LNHNV and CDR2 YYDKDF come from the germline V gene (reference sequence). The germline V and J ends were trimmed by 2 bases and 7 bases, with 11 bases remaining between them. The CDR3 totals 13 residues. DNA of the CDR3: TGTGCCACCAGCAGAATGAGACAAAGTGAAGCTTTCTTT. This gives the protein CATSRMRQSEAFF.

The CDR3 DNA is TGTGCCAGCAGTTCGATACAGGATACCTACGAGCAGTACTTC. Translated: CASSSIQDTYEQYF. The chain carries TRBV28 and TRBJ2-5, with D perhaps matching TRBD1 (5 bases). The last part of the DNA fits TRBJ2-7 better; the J call may be wrong. In germline, CDR1 is MDHEN, CDR2 SYDVKM. The CDR3 totals 14 residues.

The chain employs TRBV7-3 and TRBJ2-3, with D perhaps matching TRBD1 or TRBD2 (5 bases each). Germline V lookup: CDR1 SGHTA, CDR2 FQGTGA. V lost 5 bases and J lost 2, with 14 bases in between. The CDR3 sequence is 15 residues long. CDR3 DNA: TGTGCCAGCAGCCCTCTAGGTGGGACCACAGATACGCAGTATTTT. Translated, it gives CASSPLGGTTDTQYF. Using reference TRBV7-3 and TRBJ2-3 for the parts outside the CDR3, the full variable domain is GAGVSQTPSNKVTEKGKYVELRCDPISGHTALYWYRQSLGQGPEFLIYFQGTGAADDSGLPNDRFFAVRPEGSVSTLKIQRTERGDSAVYLCASSPLGGTTDTQYFGPGTRLTVL.

This clonotype was detected ten times or more. This chain joins TRBV2 and TRBJ1-1; a weak D match, TRBD1 (5 bases). The germline gives CDR1 SNHLY, CDR2 FYNNEI. V was pared by 7 bases and J by 0 bases, with 15 bases between. The CDR3 is made up of 15 amino acids. The CDR3 sequence: CASIGERGMNTEAFF. CDR3 nucleotide sequence: TGTGCCAGCATTGGGGAGCGGGGGATGAACACTGAAGCTTTCTTT.

Remarks on this clonotype: A much larger clone is a single base away; this may be a read error. The chain is built from TRBV19 and TRBJ1-1, with a tentative D call TRBD1 (5 bases). Germline values: CDR1 LNHDA, CDR2 SQIVND (reference sequence). CDR3 length equals 14 residues. CDR3 nucleotide sequence: TGTGCCAGTAGTACGGCCAGGGTGAAGACTGAAGCTTTCTTT. Residues: CASSTARVKTEAFF. Complete variable domain (other parts from reference TRBV19 and TRBJ1-1): DGGITQSPKYLFRKEGQNVTLSCEQNLNHDAMYWYRQDPGQGLRLIYYSQIVNDFQKGDIAEGYSVSREKKESFPLTVTSAQKNPTAFYLCASSTARVKTEAFFGQGTRLTVV.

This chain joins TRBV29-1 and TRBJ1-5, with D possibly TRBD1 on 6 matching bases. Germline V gene lookup returns CDR1 SQVTM and CDR2 ANQGSEA. The germline V and J ends were trimmed by 8 bases and 0 bases, with 14 bases remaining between them. There are 14 residues in the CDR3. The CDR3 DNA reads TGCAGCCCGGGGGCAGGGGCTAGCAATCAGCCCCAGCATTTT. Its translation: CSPGAGASNQPQHF. Supplemented by reference TRBV29-1 and TRBJ1-5, the full variable domain reads SAVISQKPSRDICQRGTSLTIQCQVDSQVTMMFWYRQQPGQSLTLIATANQGSEATYESGFVIDKFPISRPNLTFSTLTVSNMSPEDSSIYLCSPGAGASNQPQHFGDGTRLSIL.

J is TRBJ2-2 and V is TRBV20-1; tentatively, D is TRBD1 (5 bases). V dropped 0 bases and J dropped 5 bases, with 13 bases sitting between them. The CDR3 is 15 residues long. From germline, CDR1 is DFQATT and CDR2 SNEGSKA (reference sequence). Written as DNA, the CDR3 is TGCAGTGCTAGAGATGGGGCAGGGTGGACCGGGGAGCTGTTTTTT. It codes for CSARDGAGWTGELFF.

This clonotype was seen more than once but under ten times. V and J are TRBV7-9 and TRBJ1-2, with D unresolved. Germline V gene sequence: CDR1 SEHNR, CDR2 FQNEAQ (reference sequence). V lost 4 bases and J lost 8, with 14 bases in between. The CDR3 extends over 13 amino acids. The CDR3 sequence: CASSWNSESGYTF. CDR3 nucleotide sequence: TGTGCCAGCAGCTGGAACAGCGAGAGCGGCTACACCTTC.

V usage is TRBV19 and J usage is TRBJ1-5; D ambiguous. The germline V gene encodes CDR1 LNHDA and CDR2 SQIVND (reference sequence). Between the trimmed V and J ends, which lost 1 base and 1 base, there was a span of 5 bases. CDR3 length equals 14 residues. This CDR3 reads CASSIAKSNQPQHF. The CDR3 DNA is TGTGCCAGTAGTATAGCAAAAAGCAATCAGCCCCAGCATTTT.

V usage is TRBV11-1 and J usage is TRBJ2-5; D perhaps matches TRBD1 (6 bases). The V end was cut by 7 bases, the J end by 4 bases, with 19 bases between. CDR1 SGHAT and CDR2 FQDESV come from the germline V gene (reference sequence). There are 15 residues in the CDR3. The CDR3 region has the DNA TGTGCCAGCACCGGGGACAAACAGGTCGCAGAGACCCAGTACTTC. Translated: CASTGDKQVAETQYF.

This clonotype has at least ten counts. The chain combines TRBV19 with TRBJ1-1; 8 bases align to TRBD1. The CDR3 loop spans 14 amino acids. The germline CDR1 and CDR2 sequences are LNHDA and SQIVND (reference sequence). V lost 4 bases to trimming and J lost 5 bases; unmatched junction nucleotides: 6. CDR3 in amino acids: CASSTGQGGTEAFF. The CDR3 region has the DNA TGTGCCAGTAGTACCGGACAGGGCGGGACTGAAGCTTTCTTT.

The rearrangement uses TRBV5-5 and TRBJ1-6, with 8 bases identical to TRBD1. In germline, CDR1 is SGHKS, CDR2 YYEKEE (reference sequence). The CDR3 has 16 amino acids. Trimming cost V 4 bases and J 6 bases; bases outside gene matches: 9. The CDR3 here is CASSTGRDRSNSPLHF. The CDR3, as DNA: TGTGCCAGCAGCACGGGCCGGGACAGGAGTAATTCACCCCTCCACTTT. Full variable domain (remainder filled in from reference TRBV5-5 and TRBJ1-6): DAGVTQSPTHLIKTRGQQVTLRCSPISGHKSVSWYQQVLGQGPQFIFQYYEKEERGRGNFPDRFSARQFPNYSSELNVNALLLGDSALYLCASSTGRDRSNSPLHFGNGTRLTVT.

On this clonotype itself: Sequence at one end of the junction differs from germline and may be a read error. For the CDR3, the DNA is TGTGCCAGCAGTGAAAGTGTACTCTGGGGAGGCTACACCTTC. Protein sequence: CASSESVLWGGYTF. The chain employs TRBV24-1 and TRBJ1-2; D gene ambiguous. CDR1 and CDR2 from the germline V gene are KGHDR and SFDVKD. This CDR3 is 14 amino acids long.

There are a few counts of this clonotype. Just one base apart from a much larger clone, this may be a read error. The gene calls are TRBV7-8 and TRBJ1-1, with 7 nucleotides matching TRBD1. The CDR3 runs to 13 residues. Germline lookup yields CDR1 SGHVS and CDR2 FQNEAQ. Here the CDR3 DNA reads TGTGCCAGCGGCTTGACAGGGCCCACTGAAGCTTTCTTT. Translated: CASGLTGPTEAFF.

The chain uses TRBV30 and TRBJ2-5; D is undetermined. Germline V gene lookup returns CDR1 GTSNPN and CDR2 SVGIG (reference sequence). Trimming removed 1 base at V and 5 bases at J, with 11 bases between. This CDR3 comprises 13 residues. The CDR3 loop is CAWSAVVGETQYF. Written as DNA, the CDR3 is TGTGCCTGGAGTGCAGTAGTAGGGGAGACCCAGTACTTC.

CDR3 residues: CSVVSGALTYEQYF. The CDR3 DNA reads TGCAGCGTTGTGTCTGGGGCCCTTACCTACGAGCAGTACTTC. This chain uses TRBV29-1 with TRBJ2-7; D may be TRBD1 (5 bases). Germline CDR1 SQVTM, CDR2 ANQGSEA. Trimming pared 4 bases from V and 2 bases from J, leaving 15 bases between. This CDR3 is 14 amino acids long.